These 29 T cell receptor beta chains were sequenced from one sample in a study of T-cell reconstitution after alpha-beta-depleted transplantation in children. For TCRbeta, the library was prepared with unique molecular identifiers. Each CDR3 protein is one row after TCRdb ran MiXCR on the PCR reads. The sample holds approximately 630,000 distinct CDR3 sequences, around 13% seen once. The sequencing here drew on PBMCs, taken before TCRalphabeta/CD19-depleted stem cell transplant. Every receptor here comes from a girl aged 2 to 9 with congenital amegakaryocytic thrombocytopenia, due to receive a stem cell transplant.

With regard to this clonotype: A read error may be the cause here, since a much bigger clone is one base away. CDR3 sequence (DNA): TGCAGTGCTAGAATGACAGGGCCCTACAATGAGCAGCTCTTC. It encodes CSARMTGPYNEQLF. The chain is built from TRBV20-1 and TRBJ2-1, with 7 bases matching TRBD1. CDR1 is DFQATT and CDR2 is SNEGSKA in the germline V gene (reference sequence). The CDR3 runs 14 residues.

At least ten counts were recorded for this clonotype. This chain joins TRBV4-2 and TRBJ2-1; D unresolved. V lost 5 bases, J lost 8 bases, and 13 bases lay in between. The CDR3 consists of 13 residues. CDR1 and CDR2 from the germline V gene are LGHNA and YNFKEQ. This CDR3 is CASSDRHADEQFF. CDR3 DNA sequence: TGTGCCAGCAGCGACCGACATGCGGATGAGCAGTTCTTC.

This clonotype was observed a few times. CDR3 DNA sequence: TGCGCCAGCAGTCCCGGACAGGGTGGACTAGCGCACTCCTACAATGAGCAGTTCTTC. This translates into CASSPGQGGLAHSYNEQFF. The rearrangement joins TRBV5-1 to TRBJ2-1; tentative D call: TRBD2 (9 bases). Trimming left V 5 bases short and J 0 bases short, with 24 bases between. This CDR3 is built from 19 residues. Germline CDR1 is SGHRS and CDR2 is YFSETQ.

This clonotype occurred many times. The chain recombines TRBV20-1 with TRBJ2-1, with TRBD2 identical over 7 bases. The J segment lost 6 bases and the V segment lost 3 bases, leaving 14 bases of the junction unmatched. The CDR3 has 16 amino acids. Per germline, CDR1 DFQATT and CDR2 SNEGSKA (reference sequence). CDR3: CSASPGLAALINEQFF. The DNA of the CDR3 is TGCAGTGCTAGCCCCGGTCTAGCGGCCCTAATCAATGAGCAGTTCTTC.

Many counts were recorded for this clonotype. CDR3 sequence (DNA): TGCAGTGCTTTAACGACAGGGACCCTCACAGATACGCAGTATTTT. It yields the protein CSALTTGTLTDTQYF. The chain couples TRBV20-1 to TRBJ2-3; 7 positions agree with TRBD1. CDR3 length: 15 amino acids. The germline gives CDR1 DFQATT, CDR2 SNEGSKA (reference sequence). V dropped 5 bases and J dropped 2; count of bases not matched to a gene: 10.

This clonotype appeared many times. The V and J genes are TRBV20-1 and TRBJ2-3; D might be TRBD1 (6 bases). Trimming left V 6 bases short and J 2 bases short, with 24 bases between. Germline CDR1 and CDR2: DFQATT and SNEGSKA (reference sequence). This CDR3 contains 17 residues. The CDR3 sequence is CSAQTPLTGMLTDTQYF. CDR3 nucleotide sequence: TGCAGTGCCCAAACACCCCTTACAGGGATGCTCACAGATACGCAGTATTTT.

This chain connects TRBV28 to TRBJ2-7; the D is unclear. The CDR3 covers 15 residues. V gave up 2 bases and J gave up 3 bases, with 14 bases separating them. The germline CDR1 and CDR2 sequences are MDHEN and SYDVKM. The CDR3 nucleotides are TGTGCCAGCAGTTTAATAGGACCTTGGGACTACGAGCAGTACTTC. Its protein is CASSLIGPWDYEQYF.

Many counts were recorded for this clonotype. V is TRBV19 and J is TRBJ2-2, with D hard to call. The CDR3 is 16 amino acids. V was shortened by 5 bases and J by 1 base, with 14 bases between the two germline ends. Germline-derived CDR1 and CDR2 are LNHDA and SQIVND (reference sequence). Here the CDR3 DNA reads TGTGCCAGTAGTCTATACCCGCCAGGGAACACCGGGGAGCTGTTTTTT. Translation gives CASSLYPPGNTGELFF.

The CDR3 region has the DNA TGTGCCAGCCGTTCGGGTAGGGTCATACGCTACGAGCAGTACTTC. This sequence encodes CASRSGRVIRYEQYF. The chain combines TRBV6-2 or TRBV6-3 with TRBJ2-7; D unclear. CDR1 is MNHEY, CDR2 SVGEGT, per germline. The V end was cut by 8 bases, the J end by 3 bases, with 20 bases between. This CDR3 spans 15 amino acids.

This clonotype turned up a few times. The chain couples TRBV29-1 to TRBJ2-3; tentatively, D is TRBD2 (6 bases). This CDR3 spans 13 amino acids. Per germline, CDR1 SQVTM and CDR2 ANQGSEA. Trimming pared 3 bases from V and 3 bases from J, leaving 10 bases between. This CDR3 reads CSVEVGGTDTQYF. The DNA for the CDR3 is TGCAGCGTTGAGGTCGGGGGTACAGATACGCAGTATTTT.

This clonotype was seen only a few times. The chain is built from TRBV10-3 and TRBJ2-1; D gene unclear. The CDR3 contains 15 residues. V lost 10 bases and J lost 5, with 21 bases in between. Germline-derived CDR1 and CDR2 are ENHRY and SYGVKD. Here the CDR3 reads CATLRPETENNEQFF. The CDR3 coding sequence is TGTGCCACCCTTCGACCCGAGACGGAGAACAATGAGCAGTTCTTC.

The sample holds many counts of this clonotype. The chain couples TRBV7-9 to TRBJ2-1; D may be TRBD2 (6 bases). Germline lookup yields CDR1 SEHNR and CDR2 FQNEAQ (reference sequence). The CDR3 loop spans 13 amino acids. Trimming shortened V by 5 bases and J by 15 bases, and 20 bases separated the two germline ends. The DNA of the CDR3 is TGTGCCAGCAGCCCCCCTCCGACTAGTTTCCCGTTCTTC. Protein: CASSPPPTSFPFF.

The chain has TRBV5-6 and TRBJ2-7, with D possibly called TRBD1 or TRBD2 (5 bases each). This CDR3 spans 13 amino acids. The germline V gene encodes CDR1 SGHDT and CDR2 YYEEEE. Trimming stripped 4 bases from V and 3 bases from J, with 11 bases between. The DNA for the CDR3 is TGTGCCAGCAGCCGGGACCTTGACTACGAGCAGTACTTC. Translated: CASSRDLDYEQYF. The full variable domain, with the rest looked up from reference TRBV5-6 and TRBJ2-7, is DAGVTQSPTHLIKTRGQQVTLRCSPKSGHDTVSWYQQALGQGPQFIFQYYEEEERQRGNFPDRFSGHQFPNYSSELNVNALLLGDSALYLCASSRDLDYEQYFGPGTRLTVT.

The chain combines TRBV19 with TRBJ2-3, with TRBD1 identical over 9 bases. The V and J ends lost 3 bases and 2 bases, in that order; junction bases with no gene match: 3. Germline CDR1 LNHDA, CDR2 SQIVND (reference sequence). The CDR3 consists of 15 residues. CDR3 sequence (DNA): TGTGCCAGTAGTATGACAGGGGGAACCACAGATACGCAGTATTTT. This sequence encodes CASSMTGGTTDTQYF.

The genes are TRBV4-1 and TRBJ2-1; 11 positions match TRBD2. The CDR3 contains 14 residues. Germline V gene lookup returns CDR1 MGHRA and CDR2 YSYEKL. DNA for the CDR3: TGCGCTACCACATGGGTAGCGGGAGGGAATGAGCAGTTCTTC. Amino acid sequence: CATTWVAGGNEQFF.

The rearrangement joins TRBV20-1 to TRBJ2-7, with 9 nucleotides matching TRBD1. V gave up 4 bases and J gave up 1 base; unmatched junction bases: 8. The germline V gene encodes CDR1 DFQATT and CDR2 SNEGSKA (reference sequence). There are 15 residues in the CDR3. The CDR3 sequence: CSAISKDRGSYEQYF. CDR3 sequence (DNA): TGCAGTGCTATTAGTAAGGACAGGGGTTCCTACGAGCAGTACTTC.

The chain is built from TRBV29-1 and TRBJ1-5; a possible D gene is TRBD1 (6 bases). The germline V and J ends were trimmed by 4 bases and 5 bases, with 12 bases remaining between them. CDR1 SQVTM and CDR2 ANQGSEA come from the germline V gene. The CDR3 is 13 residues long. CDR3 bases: TGCAGCGTTGCCCGGGACAACCATCAGCCCCAGCATTTT. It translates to CSVARDNHQPQHF.

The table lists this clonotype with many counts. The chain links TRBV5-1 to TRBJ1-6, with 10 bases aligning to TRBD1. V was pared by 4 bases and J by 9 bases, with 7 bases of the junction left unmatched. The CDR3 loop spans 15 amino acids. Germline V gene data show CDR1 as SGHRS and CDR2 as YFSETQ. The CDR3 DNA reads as TGCGCCAGCAGCCCAGCCGGACAGGGGGGTTCACCCCTCCACTTT. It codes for CASSPAGQGGSPLHF.

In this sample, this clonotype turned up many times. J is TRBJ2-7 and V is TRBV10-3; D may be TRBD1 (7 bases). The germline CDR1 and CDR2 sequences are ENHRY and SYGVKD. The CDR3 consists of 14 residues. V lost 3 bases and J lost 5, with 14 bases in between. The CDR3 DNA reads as TGTGCCATCAGTGACCCAGGGGGGAAAAACGAGCAGTACTTC. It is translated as CAISDPGGKNEQYF.

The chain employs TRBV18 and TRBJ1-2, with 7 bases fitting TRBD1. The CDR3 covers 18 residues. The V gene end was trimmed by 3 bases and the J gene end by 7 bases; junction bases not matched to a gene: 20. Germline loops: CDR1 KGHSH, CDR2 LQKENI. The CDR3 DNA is TGTGCCAGCTCACCGATGGAGGGACTTGACGGACAGGAGTCTGGCTACACCTTC. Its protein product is CASSPMEGLDGQESGYTF.

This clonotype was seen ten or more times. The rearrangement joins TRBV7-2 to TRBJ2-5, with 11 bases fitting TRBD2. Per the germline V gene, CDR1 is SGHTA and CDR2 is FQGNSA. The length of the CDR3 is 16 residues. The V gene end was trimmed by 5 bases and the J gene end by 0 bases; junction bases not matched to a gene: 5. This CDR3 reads CASSPRLAGNQETQYF. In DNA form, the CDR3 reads TGTGCCAGCAGCCCCCGACTAGCGGGAAACCAAGAGACCCAGTACTTC.

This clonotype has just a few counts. DNA of the CDR3: TGCAGTGCGGGACAGGGACTAGCTGCGACAGATACGCAGTATTTT. Protein sequence: CSAGQGLAATDTQYF. J is TRBJ2-3 and V is TRBV20-1, with D possibly called TRBD1 or TRBD2 (9 bases each). Trimming left V 6 bases short and J 3 bases short, with 19 bases between. Per germline, CDR1 DFQATT and CDR2 SNEGSKA (reference sequence). The CDR3 covers 15 residues.

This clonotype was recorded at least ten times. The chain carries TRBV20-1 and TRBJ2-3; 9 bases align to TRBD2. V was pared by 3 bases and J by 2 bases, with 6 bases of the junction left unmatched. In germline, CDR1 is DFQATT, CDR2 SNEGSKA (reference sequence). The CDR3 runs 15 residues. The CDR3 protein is CSASVGGRVTDTQYF. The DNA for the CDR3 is TGCAGTGCTAGCGTGGGCGGGAGGGTCACAGATACGCAGTATTTT.

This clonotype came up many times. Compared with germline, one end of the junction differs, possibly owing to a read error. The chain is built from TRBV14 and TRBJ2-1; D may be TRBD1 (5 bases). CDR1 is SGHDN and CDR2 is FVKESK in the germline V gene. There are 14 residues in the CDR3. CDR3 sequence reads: CASSQGSSYNEQFF. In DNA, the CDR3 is TGCGCCAGCAGCCAGGGAAGCTCCTACAATGAGCAGTTCTTC.

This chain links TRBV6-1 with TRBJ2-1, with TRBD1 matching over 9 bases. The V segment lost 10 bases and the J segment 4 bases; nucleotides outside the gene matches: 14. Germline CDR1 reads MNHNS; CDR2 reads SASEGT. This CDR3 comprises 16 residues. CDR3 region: CATNGPPGQGYNEQFF. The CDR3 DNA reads TGTGCCACCAACGGCCCCCCGGGACAGGGATACAATGAGCAGTTCTTC.

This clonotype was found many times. The CDR3 coding sequence is TGTGCCAGCACAAACAGTGGTGGGGCCAACGTCCTGACTTTC. This codes for CASTNSGGANVLTF. V gene TRBV21-1 combines with J gene TRBJ2-6. TRBV21-1 is classified as a pseudogene. The CDR3 sequence is 14 residues long.

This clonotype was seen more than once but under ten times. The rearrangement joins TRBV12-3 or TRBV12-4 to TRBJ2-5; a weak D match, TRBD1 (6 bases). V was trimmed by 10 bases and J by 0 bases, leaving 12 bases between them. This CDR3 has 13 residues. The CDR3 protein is CATMDSNQETQYF. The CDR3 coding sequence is TGTGCCACCATGGACAGCAACCAAGAGACCCAGTACTTC.

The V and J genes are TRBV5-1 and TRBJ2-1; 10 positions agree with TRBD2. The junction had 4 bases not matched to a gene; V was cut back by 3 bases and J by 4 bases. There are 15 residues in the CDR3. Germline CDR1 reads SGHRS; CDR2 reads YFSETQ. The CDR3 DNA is TGCGCCAGCAGCTACACTAGCGGGAATTACAATGAGCAGTTCTTC. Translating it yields CASSYTSGNYNEQFF.

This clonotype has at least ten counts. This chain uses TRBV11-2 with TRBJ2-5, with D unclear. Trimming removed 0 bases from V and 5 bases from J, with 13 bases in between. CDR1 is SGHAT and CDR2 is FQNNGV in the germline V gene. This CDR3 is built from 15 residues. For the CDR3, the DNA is TGTGCCAGCAGCTTAGATCCTTCAAGCGCTGAGACCCAGTACTTC. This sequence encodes CASSLDPSSAETQYF.